The 25 T cell receptor beta chains below come from one sample, sequenced in a study of control samples from healthy donors and cancer patients. The protocol was immunoSEQ multiplex PCR, while the TCRdb copy is restricted to in-frame clones and leaves out a portion. The data contain 50,000 to 65,000 clones, approximately 90% of them singletons. Sample: PBMCs. These receptors all stem from a woman in her forties or fifties with colorectal cancer.

Notes on this clone: In the same sample, other DNA sequences code for this CDR3. V usage is TRBV12-3 or TRBV12-4 and J usage is TRBJ1-2, with a possible D match to TRBD1 (5 bases). This CDR3 has 13 residues. Deletions cut 3 bases from V and 5 bases from J, with 10 bases between. The CDR3 region has the DNA TGTGCCAGCAGTTTCGTCAGGGAGTATGGCTACACCTTC. This codes for CASSFVREYGYTF.

This sequence joins TRBV5-1 and TRBJ2-3, with D uncertain. CDR3 length equals 13 residues. The V end lost 3 bases, the J end lost 0 bases, and 5 bases lay between the germline ends. Germline V CDR1 and CDR2: SGHRS, YFSETQ. CDR3 bases: TGCGCCAGCAGCTCATCTAGCACAGATACGCAGTATTTT. Amino acid sequence: CASSSSSTDTQYF.

The gene calls are TRBV20-1 and TRBJ2-3, with 8 bases identical to TRBD2. The CDR3 length is 16 residues. V shed 3 bases and J 1 base; nucleotides not matched to a gene: 9. Per the germline V gene, CDR1 is DFQATT and CDR2 is SNEGSKA (reference sequence). Here the CDR3 reads CSASHLKAGGTDTQYF. The DNA for the CDR3 is TGCAGTGCTAGTCATCTTAAAGCGGGGGGCACAGATACGCAGTATTTT.

The chain uses TRBV10-3 and TRBJ2-1, with TRBD2 matching over 8 bases. J was trimmed by 6 bases and V by 2 bases; bases with no gene match: 3. Germline CDR1 ENHRY, CDR2 SYGVKD. CDR3 length equals 14 residues. The CDR3 spells CAISEGLAVNEQFF. The CDR3, as DNA: TGTGCCATCAGTGAGGGACTAGCTGTCAATGAGCAGTTCTTC.

V gene TRBV15 combines with J gene TRBJ1-5, with a weak D call TRBD1 (5 bases). This CDR3 contains 17 residues. V lost 2 bases and J 0 bases, leaving 14 bases between the germline ends. CDR1 is LNHNV, CDR2 YYDKDF, per germline (reference sequence). This chain's CDR3 is CATSRIGDLYSNQPQHF. CDR3 bases: TGTGCCACCAGCAGAATTGGGGACCTGTATAGCAATCAGCCCCAGCATTTT.

This sequence joins TRBV7-3 and TRBJ1-5; D not certain. Per germline, CDR1 SGHTA and CDR2 FQGTGA. The V gene lost 10 bases and the J gene lost 5 bases, with 18 bases spanning the gap. The CDR3 loop spans 14 amino acids. The CDR3, as DNA: TGTGCCATTCCCCTGGTGCAGAGATATCAGCCCCAGCATTTT. Translated: CAIPLVQRYQPQHF.

This clone was observed a handful of times. The genes are TRBV29-1 and TRBJ1-3, with 9 bases lining up with TRBD1. CDR3 length equals 14 residues. After removal of 5 bases from V and 3 bases from J, the junction contained 5 bases not matched to a gene. Germline lookup yields CDR1 SQVTM and CDR2 ANQGSEA. CDR3 in amino acids: CSVTQGADGNTIYF. CDR3 nucleotides: TGCAGCGTTACACAGGGGGCAGATGGAAACACCATATATTTT. The full variable domain, with the rest looked up from reference TRBV29-1 and TRBJ1-3, is SAVISQKPSRDICQRGTSLTIQCQVDSQVTMMFWYRQQPGQSLTLIATANQGSEATYESGFVIDKFPISRPNLTFSTLTVSNMSPEDSSIYLCSVTQGADGNTIYFGEGSWLTVV.

The genes are TRBV19 and TRBJ1-5; 9 positions agree with TRBD1. V gave up 6 bases and J gave up 6 bases; unmatched junction bases: 6. The germline gives CDR1 LNHDA, CDR2 SQIVND (reference sequence). This CDR3 comprises 14 residues. CDR3 amino acids: CASRATGGSQPQHF. The CDR3 DNA is TGTGCCAGTAGGGCGACAGGGGGAAGTCAGCCCCAGCATTTT.

The J gene is TRBJ1-6, the V gene TRBV6-1; TRBD1 aligns across 8 bases. With 0 bases clipped from V and 10 bases from J, the junction kept 5 bases outside the gene matches. The germline gives CDR1 MNHNS, CDR2 SASEGT. This CDR3 has 15 amino acids. Here the CDR3 reads CASSEAGRGQSPLHF. The DNA of the CDR3 is TGTGCCAGCAGTGAAGCTGGCAGGGGGCAATCACCCCTCCACTTT.

The rearrangement links TRBV15 to TRBJ1-5; D may be TRBD1 (6 bases). Germline CDR1 is LNHNV and CDR2 is YYDKDF (reference sequence). The V gene lost 4 bases and the J gene lost 2 bases, with 6 bases spanning the gap. This CDR3 region has 13 residues. CDR3 nucleotides: TGTGCCACCAGCACAGGGGGCAATCAGCCCCAGCATTTT. Its protein is CATSTGGNQPQHF.

The chain joins TRBV9 to TRBJ1-1; TRBD1 matches at 7 bases. The V gene end was trimmed by 3 bases and the J gene end by 6 bases; junction bases not matched to a gene: 8. There are 14 residues in the CDR3. CDR1 and CDR2 from the germline V gene are SGDLS and YYNGEE. This CDR3 reads CASSARGRVSEAFF. CDR3 DNA sequence: TGTGCCAGCAGCGCAAGGGGGCGCGTCTCTGAAGCTTTCTTT.

V and J are TRBV4-2 and TRBJ1-6, with TRBD1 matching over 11 bases. CDR1 is LGHNA and CDR2 is YNFKEQ in the germline V gene. With 4 bases clipped from V and 10 bases from J, the junction kept 6 bases outside the gene matches. The CDR3 totals 15 residues. The CDR3 loop reads CASSPTGTGGSPLHF. Here the CDR3 DNA reads TGTGCCAGCAGCCCGACCGGGACAGGGGGATCACCCCTCCACTTT.

DNA of the CDR3: TGTGCCAGCAGCGTCGGTAGCGGGAGTGAAGAGACCCAGTACTTC. This translates into CASSVGSGSEETQYF. The chain uses TRBV9 and TRBJ2-5; TRBD2 agrees at 9 bases. The CDR3 totals 15 residues. In germline, CDR1 is SGDLS, CDR2 YYNGEE. V shed 2 bases, J shed 3 bases, and the junction held 5 bases outside the gene matches.

This clone was detected only once. The DNA of the CDR3 is TGCGCCAGCAGCCACAGGAACACCGGGGAGCTGTTTTTT. Encoded protein: CASSHRNTGELFF. The chain is built from TRBV4-1 and TRBJ2-2; D remains unclear. The germline CDR1 and CDR2 sequences are MGHRA and YSYEKL. Deletions cut 3 bases from V and 1 base from J, with 3 bases between. CDR3 length: 13 amino acids.

The table lists this clone with a count of one. The chain combines TRBV7-2 with TRBJ1-6, with no clear D. V was cut by 2 bases and J by 7 bases, with 6 bases left in between. The CDR3 is 13 residues long. Germline CDR1 and CDR2: SGHTA and FQGNSA. The CDR3: CASSLFPNSPLHF. CDR3 coding DNA: TGTGCCAGCAGCTTATTCCCGAATTCACCCCTCCACTTT.

The CDR3 sequence: CASSVSSGVTGELFF. Written as DNA, the CDR3 is TGTGCCAGCAGTGTATCTAGCGGGGTCACCGGGGAGCTGTTTTTT. The J gene is TRBJ2-2, the V gene TRBV2, with TRBD2 matching 9 bases. Germline V gene lookup returns CDR1 SNHLY and CDR2 FYNNEI. The length of the CDR3 is 15 residues. Unmatched junction bases numbered 4, after V lost 4 bases and J lost 4 bases.

This chain uses TRBV18 with TRBJ2-1; D unresolved. The CDR3 has 12 amino acids. The V gene's germline CDR1 is KGHSH and CDR2 LQKENI. The V end was cut by 6 bases, the J end by 9 bases, with 12 bases between. The CDR3 DNA reads as TGTGCCAGCTCGTTGACTGCCATTGAGCAGTTCTTC. Translated: CASSLTAIEQFF.

V and J are TRBV29-1 and TRBJ2-3; 12 nucleotides agree with TRBD2. This CDR3 is 16 amino acids long. Germline V lookup: CDR1 SQVTM, CDR2 ANQGSEA. The ends lost 4 bases at V and 0 bases at J; junction bases unmatched: 5. Here the CDR3 reads CSVALAGGSSTDTQYF. The CDR3 bases are TGCAGCGTTGCACTAGCGGGAGGCTCTAGCACAGATACGCAGTATTTT.

The chain has TRBV18 and TRBJ1-5, with 8 bases fitting TRBD1. The trim removed 4 bases at V and 2 bases at J, leaving 10 bases unmatched. Germline CDR1 and CDR2: KGHSH and LQKENI. The CDR3 runs 17 residues. The CDR3 DNA reads as TGTGCCAGCTCACAACAACTACCGGGACAGGGCAATCAGCCCCAGCATTTT. Translation: CASSQQLPGQGNQPQHF.

This clone is a singleton in its sample. The CDR3 DNA sequence: TGTGCCAGCAGCCAATCCATAGAGGCTTTCTTT. Translated: CASSQSIEAFF. The chain joins TRBV16 to TRBJ1-1; D gene ambiguous. Germline values: CDR1 KGHSY, CDR2 FQNENV. Trimming cost V 0 bases and J 11 bases, with 7 bases left between them. This CDR3 has 11 residues.

The sample holds a few counts of this clone. The rearrangement uses TRBV6-6 and TRBJ2-6; D is unclear. This CDR3 comprises 15 residues. Germline-derived CDR1 and CDR2 are MNHNY and SVGAGI (reference sequence). V dropped 2 bases and J dropped 0 bases, with 5 bases sitting between them. CDR3 amino acids: CASSYGNSGANVLTF. The CDR3, as DNA: TGTGCCAGCAGTTACGGGAACTCTGGGGCCAACGTCCTGACTTTC.

The gene calls are TRBV25-1 and TRBJ1-3, with 8 bases that match TRBD1. CDR3 size: 16 residues. Trimming cost V 1 base and J 0 bases; bases outside gene matches: 2. Per the germline V gene, CDR1 is MGHDK and CDR2 is SYGVNS. The DNA for the CDR3 is TGTGCCAGCAGTGAATGGGACAGGAGCTCTGGAAACACCATATATTTT. Its translation: CASSEWDRSSGNTIYF.

The rearrangement uses TRBV5-1 and TRBJ2-1; D perhaps matches TRBD2 (6 bases). The CDR3 loop spans 11 amino acids. Germline V gene lookup returns CDR1 SGHRS and CDR2 YFSETQ. The V end was cut by 3 bases, the J end by 15 bases, with 13 bases between. The CDR3 loop is CASSSTSAAFF. The CDR3, as DNA: TGCGCCAGCAGCTCGACTAGTGCGGCGTTCTTC.

This chain connects TRBV28 to TRBJ2-3; TRBD2 matches at 11 bases. The V segment lost 5 bases and the J segment 5 bases; nucleotides outside the gene matches: 6. Per the germline V gene, CDR1 is MDHEN and CDR2 is SYDVKM. The CDR3 sequence is 15 residues long. CDR3 protein: CASSTLAGGLDTQYF. The CDR3, as DNA: TGTGCCAGCAGTACCCTAGCGGGAGGTCTAGATACGCAGTATTTT.

The genes are TRBV30 and TRBJ2-6; D might be TRBD1 or TRBD2, each matching 5 bases. Germline V CDR1 and CDR2: GTSNPN, SVGIG (reference sequence). V lost 0 bases, J lost 3 bases, and 15 bases lay in between. CDR3 size: 17 residues. DNA of the CDR3: TGTGCCTGGAGTGTTTCCCCCCCGGGGCTTGGGGCCAACGTCCTGACTTTC. It codes for CAWSVSPPGLGANVLTF.